The present entry profiles one TCR beta chain with its context. The entry originates in a study of T cell changes during pregnancy in multiple sclerosis. The method was immunoSEQ multiplex PCR; TCRdb's version includes in-frame clones alone and lacks a portion of them. This sample has over 70,000 clones, with almost 95% found just once. V was trimmed by 4 bases and J by 6 bases, leaving 21 bases between them. Germline CDR1 is MRHNA and CDR2 is SNTAGT. The CDR3 totals 17 residues. The rearrangement links TRBV6-4 to TRBJ1-4, with a weak D call TRBD1 (6 bases). Sequences were derived from peripheral blood, sampled in the third trimester of pregnancy. This clonotype was sampled from a female donor with multiple sclerosis, enrolled in a pregnancy study. DNA of the CDR3: TGTGCCAGCAGTGGGGGGGGCGGGGAAAGTGATTATGAAAAACTGTTTTTT. This encodes CASSGGGGESDYEKLFF.